This is a list of T cell receptor beta chains from one sample in a study of cytomegalovirus exposure and HLA in healthy donors. Only in-frame clones appear in the TCRdb table, and some are missing; sequencing was by immunoSEQ multiplex PCR. Among around 300,000 clones, 70% to 90% were seen once, and the ten largest hold 1.5% to 2%. The sequencing input was PBMCs. The receptors originated from a woman in her 40s in good health and CMV-seropositive. The CDR3 runs from the conserved cysteine through the conserved F or W. Fields, in order: clone size, D gene, J gene, CDR3 length, V gene, CDR3 protein, CDR3 DNA. D genes are given only for firm matches. Size is omitted from some rows. Given values are once, few, many or a class for expanded clones.

NA	NA	TRBJ2-3	14	TRBV6-1	CASSELAYTDTQYF	TGTGCCAGCAGTGAACTAGCTTATACAGATACGCAGTATTTT
NA	TRBD1	TRBJ2-1	17	TRBV29-1	CSSKPSGGQVSSNEQFF	TGCAGCTCCAAACCCTCCGGGGGACAGGTGAGTTCAAATGAGCAGTTCTTC
once	TRBD2	TRBJ2-6	19	TRBV7-2	CASSLVGLAGGRGANVLTF	TGTGCCAGCAGCTTAGTGGGACTAGCGGGAGGGAGGGGGGCCAACGTCCTGACTTTC
NA	TRBD1	TRBJ2-2	19	TRBV7-6	CASSFYTGLGGAGTGELFF	TGTGCCAGCAGCTTTTATACTGGTCTAGGGGGCGCCGGCACCGGGGAGCTGTTTTTT
once	TRBD2	TRBJ2-3	15	TRBV28	CASSLTSGRADTQYF	TGTGCCAGCAGTCTTACTAGCGGGAGGGCAGATACGCAGTATTTT
NA	TRBD1	TRBJ1-1	13	TRBV7-3	CASRGQMNTEAFF	TGTGCCAGCAGGGGACAGATGAACACTGAAGCTTTCTTT
NA	NA	TRBJ1-5	15	TRBV9	CASSRTAGTNQPQHF	TGTGCCAGCAGCAGGACAGCGGGGACTAATCAGCCCCAGCATTTT
NA	NA	TRBJ1-3	13	TRBV6-4	CASSDFPGNTIYF	TGTGCCAGCAGTGATTTTCCAGGAAACACCATATATTTT
NA	TRBD1	TRBJ1-5	15	TRBV5-8	CASSLVTGDVAPQHF	TGTGCCAGCAGCTTGGTCACAGGGGACGTGGCGCCCCAGCATTTT
NA	TRBD2	TRBJ2-2	18	TRBV5-4	CASSLGLAGDEDTGELFF	TGTGCCAGCAGCCTCGGACTAGCGGGAGATGAGGACACCGGGGAGCTGTTTTTT
once	TRBD2	TRBJ2-7	16	TRBV5-4	CASSYNPRTSEYEQYF	TGTGCCAGCAGCTATAACCCCCGGACTAGCGAATACGAGCAGTACTTC
NA	TRBD1	TRBJ1-3	15	TRBV25-1	CASSEQDRFGDTIYF	TGTGCCAGCAGTGAACAGGACAGGTTCGGGGACACCATATATTTT
NA	TRBD1	TRBJ1-1	13	TRBV9	CASSVGTGSGAFF	TGTGCCAGCAGCGTAGGGACAGGGAGTGGAGCTTTCTTT
few	TRBD1	TRBJ2-2	13	TRBV6-1	CASSGQGAGELFF	TGTGCCAGCAGTGGACAGGGGGCCGGGGAGCTGTTTTTT
NA	NA	TRBJ1-5	15	TRBV19	CASSTSGSYNQPQHF	TGTGCCAGTAGTACCTCTGGCAGTTACAATCAGCCCCAGCATTTT
NA	NA	TRBJ1-3	15	TRBV19	CASSIGENSGNTIYF	TGTGCCAGTAGTATCGGAGAAAACTCTGGAAACACCATATATTTT
NA	TRBD1	TRBJ2-6	18	TRBV4-1	CASSQGTGTVSGANVLTF	TGCGCCAGCAGCCAAGGGACAGGGACCGTCTCTGGGGCCAACGTCCTGACTTTC
NA	TRBD1	TRBJ1-1	15	TRBV6-5	CASSYTGGSGTEAFF	TGTGCCAGCAGTTACACAGGGGGCTCGGGCACTGAAGCTTTCTTT
NA	NA	TRBJ2-5	12	TRBV14	CASRLGGETQYF	TGTGCCAGCAGGTTAGGGGGAGAGACCCAGTACTTC
NA	TRBD1	TRBJ1-1	18	TRBV5-3	CARRGWRGRILQNTEAFF	TGTGCCAGAAGGGGATGGAGGGGGCGAATCCTCCAGAACACTGAAGCTTTCTTT
NA	NA	TRBJ2-5	13	TRBV27	CASSWYGQETQYF	TGTGCCAGCAGTTGGTACGGCCAAGAGACCCAGTACTTC
NA	TRBD1	TRBJ1-1	14	TRBV19	CASSIAGTVTEAFF	TGTGCCAGTAGTATAGCGGGGACAGTTACTGAAGCTTTCTTT
NA	NA	TRBJ1-4	15	TRBV7-9	CASSLFGSGEEKLFF	TGTGCCAGCAGCTTATTTGGCTCAGGGGAGGAAAAACTGTTTTTT
NA	TRBD1	TRBJ2-7	15	TRBV27	CASSLGTGLVYEQYF	TGTGCCAGCAGTTTAGGGACAGGGCTTGTCTACGAGCAGTACTTC